The 2 T cell receptor beta chains presented below share a single source sample, sequenced in a study of blood T cells in healthy people across ages. It was with a sample-barcoded 5' primer and a J-beta primer mix that a second PCR of roughly 6 to 12 cycles was run. Each CDR3 protein is one row after TCRdb ran MiXCR on the 5' RACE reads. The sample lists around 800,000 distinct CDR3 sequences, 50% to 65% occurring once. The source material was blood. These receptors came from an elderly man in good health.

This clonotype was seen only a few times. V gene TRBV3-1 combines with J gene TRBJ2-2; D perhaps matches TRBD2 (6 bases). Germline-derived CDR1 and CDR2 are LGHDT and YNNKEL (reference sequence). The CDR3 contains 15 residues. V shed 1 base and J shed 6 bases, with 12 bases lying between them. CDR3 residues: CASSQAPLAPGELFF. The CDR3 region has the DNA TGTGCCAGCAGCCAAGCCCCACTAGCCCCCGGGGAGCTGTTTTTT.

The rearrangement links TRBV28 to TRBJ1-4; D ambiguous. The CDR3 totals 16 residues. Trimming pared 4 bases from V and 3 bases from J, leaving 15 bases between. The germline gives CDR1 MDHEN, CDR2 SYDVKM. The CDR3 reads CASSYQVVRSNEKLFF. The DNA for the CDR3 is TGTGCCAGCAGTTATCAGGTTGTAAGATCTAATGAAAAACTGTTTTTT. Based on the CDR3 plus reference TRBV28 and TRBJ1-4, the full variable domain is DVKVTQSSRYLVKRTGEKVFLECVQDMDHENMFWYRQDPGLGLRLIYFSYDVKMKEKGDIPEGYSVSREKKERFSLILESASTNQTSMYLCASSYQVVRSNEKLFFGSGTQLSVL.